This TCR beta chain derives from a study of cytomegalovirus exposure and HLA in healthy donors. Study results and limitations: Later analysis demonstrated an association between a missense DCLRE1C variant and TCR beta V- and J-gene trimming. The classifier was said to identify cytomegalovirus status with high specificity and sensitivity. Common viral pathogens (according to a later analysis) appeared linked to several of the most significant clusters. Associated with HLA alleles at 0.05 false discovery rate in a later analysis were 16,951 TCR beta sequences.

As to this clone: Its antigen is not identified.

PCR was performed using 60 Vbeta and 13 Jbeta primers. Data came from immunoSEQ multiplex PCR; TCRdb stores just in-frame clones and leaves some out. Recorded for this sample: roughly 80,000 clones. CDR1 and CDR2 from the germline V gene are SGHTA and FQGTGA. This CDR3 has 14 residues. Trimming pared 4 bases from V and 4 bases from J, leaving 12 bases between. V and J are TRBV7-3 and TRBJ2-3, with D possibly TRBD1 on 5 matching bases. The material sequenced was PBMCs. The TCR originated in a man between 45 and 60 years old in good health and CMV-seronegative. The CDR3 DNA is TGTGCCAGCAGCTCTGCCTTGGGGCCAGATACGCAGTATTTT. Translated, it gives CASSSALGPDTQYF.